This T cell receptor beta chain is from a study of OX40 agonist ivuxolimab in advanced cancers. The study's findings and limits: Compared with others, partial responders at 0.1-3.0 mg/kg displayed clonal expansion among the lowest.

V was clipped by 3 bases and J by 6 bases, with 4 bases between them. The germline V gene encodes CDR1 SEHNR and CDR2 FQNEAQ (reference sequence). The CDR3 runs to 11 residues. Sequenced by immunoSEQ multiplex PCR; TCRdb stores in-frame clones only, minus some. The sample has some 64,000 clones, about four fifths seen once. On this clone itself: As yet, its antigen is unknown.

The receptor was isolated from an adult with an advanced solid tumor such as melanoma, head and neck, liver or kidney cancer. The rearrangement uses TRBV7-9 and TRBJ2-3, with no clear D. The specimen was CD4+ or CD8+ T cells sorted from blood, collected in a trial of the OX40 agonist ivuxolimab. The CDR3 nucleotides read TGTGCCAGCAGCTTTTCGGATACGCAGTATTTT. Its protein is CASSFSDTQYF.